Shown below are 17 T cell receptor beta chains from a single sample sequenced in a study of cytomegalovirus exposure and HLA in healthy donors (dated by TCRdb to the late 2010s). Libraries were constructed by the immunoSEQ multiplex PCR assay. The multiplex PCR relied on a mix of 60 forward primers for TCR Vbeta segments and 13 reverse primers for TCR Jbeta segments. TCRdb took over this immuneACCESS table, retaining in-frame rearrangements with V and J assigned. Such tables are incomplete; in checked studies, under half of the missing clones stem from an unresolved V gene, and the remainder is unexplained. For this sample there are approximately 82,000 clones; roughly a tenth appear just once. The ten top clones hold roughly 22% of the sample. Specimen: PBMCs. The receptor source for this set is a man aged 55 to 70 in good health and CMV-seropositive.

The J gene is TRBJ1-2, the V gene TRBV9; tentative D call: TRBD1 (5 bases). V lost 4 bases and J 6 bases, leaving 19 bases between the germline ends. CDR3 length: 15 amino acids. Germline CDR1 and CDR2: SGDLS and YYNGEE. As DNA, the CDR3 is TGTGCCAGCAGCCTCGGAGGGCAGGGCTGGAATGGCTACACCTTC. This encodes CASSLGGQGWNGYTF.

The gene calls are TRBV11-1 and TRBJ2-2; a weak D match, TRBD1 (5 bases). V dropped 8 bases and J dropped 4 bases, with 29 bases sitting between them. The CDR3 covers 19 residues. CDR1 is SGHAT and CDR2 is FQDESV in the germline V gene (reference sequence). As DNA, the CDR3 is TGTGCCAGCGGAAGAAGTGCCCCTCATCAAGGGGTAGCCACCGGGGAGCTGTTTTTT. The encoded protein is CASGRSAPHQGVATGELFF. Filled out from reference TRBV11-1 and TRBJ2-2, the complete variable domain reads EAEVAQSPRYKITEKSQAVAFWCDPISGHATLYWYRQILGQGPELLVQFQDESVVDDSQLPKDRFSAERLKGVDSTLKIQPAELGDSAMYLCASGRSAPHQGVATGELFFGEGSRLTVL.

The chain joins TRBV27 to TRBJ2-7, with 9 bases that match TRBD1. The junction had 3 bases not matched to a gene; V was cut back by 2 bases and J by 1 base. The germline CDR1 and CDR2 sequences are MNHEY and SMNVEV (reference sequence). CDR3 size: 15 residues. DNA for the CDR3: TGTGCCAGCAGTTTACCGGGACAGGGTTCCTACGAGCAGTACTTC. This translates into CASSLPGQGSYEQYF.

This clone has just a few counts. The chain recombines TRBV4-2 with TRBJ2-7, with a tentative D call TRBD1 (5 bases). CDR1 is LGHNA and CDR2 is YNFKEQ in the germline V gene. The V end lost 0 bases, the J end lost 2 bases, and 11 bases lay between the germline ends. This CDR3 spans 15 amino acids. CDR3 sequence reads: CASSQDTGSPYEQYF. CDR3 in DNA: TGTGCCAGCAGCCAAGATACAGGATCACCCTACGAGCAGTACTTC.

V usage is TRBV11-2 and J usage is TRBJ1-5, with D tentatively TRBD1 (5 bases). CDR1 and CDR2 from the germline V gene are SGHAT and FQNNGV. V was cut by 0 bases and J by 5 bases, with 5 bases left in between. CDR3 length equals 13 residues. The CDR3 reads CASSLDRDQPQHF. The CDR3 coding sequence is TGTGCCAGCAGCTTAGACAGGGATCAGCCCCAGCATTTT.

This clone has more than one count but fewer than ten. V is TRBV5-4 and J is TRBJ2-1, with D possibly being TRBD2 (5 bases). CDR3 length: 15 amino acids. Germline V gene lookup returns CDR1 SGHNT and CDR2 YYREEE (reference sequence). V lost 4 bases and J 0 bases, leaving 11 bases between the germline ends. The CDR3 protein is CASSLGLSSYNEQFF. The CDR3 nucleotides are TGTGCCAGCAGCCTAGGACTGAGCTCCTACAATGAGCAGTTCTTC.

This clone was seen more than once but under ten times. The chain carries TRBV6-5 and TRBJ2-5, with 8 bases aligning to TRBD1. The CDR3 loop spans 14 amino acids. CDR1 and CDR2 from the germline V gene are MNHEY and SVGAGI. Trimming at V came to 4 bases and at J to 5 bases, leaving 6 bases not matched to a gene. CDR3 sequence (DNA): TGTGCCAGCAGTTGGAGACAGGGGACTGAGACCCAGTACTTC. As protein: CASSWRQGTETQYF.

This rearrangement joins TRBV19 to TRBJ1-1; D gene ambiguous. CDR1 is LNHDA, CDR2 SQIVND, per germline (reference sequence). The CDR3 length is 14 residues. Deletions cut 4 bases from V and 2 bases from J, with 11 bases between. CDR3 nucleotides: TGTGCCAGTAGTAGAGGGCAAGTTAACACTGAAGCTTTCTTT. Its translation is CASSRGQVNTEAFF.

This clone has just a few counts. This chain uses TRBV28 with TRBJ2-3; 9 positions match TRBD2. Germline V CDR1 and CDR2: MDHEN, SYDVKM. This CDR3 is built from 14 residues. The ends lost 5 bases at V and 7 bases at J; junction bases unmatched: 7. The CDR3 nucleotides read TGTGCCAGCAGTCCTCCCGGGACTAGCCATACGCAGTATTTT. It is translated as CASSPPGTSHTQYF.

The chain is built from TRBV28 and TRBJ1-5; TRBD1 matches 7 bases. V was pared by 4 bases and J by 3 bases, with 3 bases of the junction left unmatched. The CDR3 length is 14 residues. Looked up from germline, CDR1 is MDHEN and CDR2 is SYDVKM. The CDR3 is CASSSDRYNQPQHF. The CDR3 DNA follows: TGTGCCAGCAGTTCGGACAGGTACAATCAGCCCCAGCATTTT.

This clone was seen a few times. The chain joins TRBV7-3 to TRBJ2-7; the D is unclear. Germline CDR1 SGHTA, CDR2 FQGTGA. This CDR3 is 13 amino acids long. V was clipped by 2 bases and J by 6 bases, with 11 bases between them. CDR3 DNA: TGTGCCAGCAGCTTAGGTCCCTCAGGCGAGCAGTACTTC. This codes for CASSLGPSGEQYF.

The rearrangement links TRBV2 to TRBJ2-2; maybe TRBD1 (6 bases). The CDR3 covers 15 residues. The germline gives CDR1 SNHLY, CDR2 FYNNEI. The ends were cut back, 8 bases at V and 1 base at J, with 14 bases in the middle. CDR3 nucleotides: TGTGCCAGCCGGAACAGGGTTAAGAACACCGGGGAGCTGTTTTTT. Translating gives CASRNRVKNTGELFF. The entire variable domain, with the rest obtained from reference TRBV2 and TRBJ2-2, is as follows: EPEVTQTPSHQVTQMGQEVILRCVPISNHLYFYWYRQILGQKVEFLVSFYNNEISEKSEIFDDQFSVERPDGSNFTLKIRSTKLEDSAMYFCASRNRVKNTGELFFGEGSRLTVL.

This clone was counted at least ten times. This chain joins TRBV29-1 and TRBJ2-1; 16 bases match TRBD2. CDR1 is SQVTM and CDR2 is ANQGSEA in the germline V gene. The CDR3 sequence is 17 residues long. Losses at the gene ends were 2 bases for V and 2 bases for J; bases not matched to a gene: 3. CDR3: CSVEMGLAGGPYNEQFF. The CDR3 nucleotides are TGCAGCGTTGAAATGGGACTAGCGGGGGGGCCCTACAATGAGCAGTTCTTC.

There are a few counts of this clone. V usage is TRBV29-1 and J usage is TRBJ2-5; 8 positions agree with TRBD2. From germline, CDR1 is SQVTM and CDR2 ANQGSEA. The CDR3 is made up of 15 amino acids. The junction had 4 bases not matched to a gene; V was cut back by 1 base and J by 0 bases. CDR3 loop: CSVEGLAGYQETQYF. The CDR3 coding sequence is TGCAGCGTTGAAGGCCTAGCGGGTTACCAAGAGACCCAGTACTTC.

The J gene is TRBJ2-5, the V gene TRBV5-1, with 9 positions matching TRBD1. The CDR3 spans 15 residues. J lost 6 bases, V lost 5 bases, and 11 bases had no gene match. CDR1 and CDR2 (germline): SGHRS, YFSETQ. The chain's CDR3 is CASSPTGGVDKTQYF. For the CDR3, the DNA is TGCGCCAGCAGTCCGACAGGGGGGGTTGATAAGACCCAGTACTTC.

This clone came up a few times. The rearrangement uses TRBV28 and TRBJ1-2; no reliable D call. The CDR3 runs to 13 residues. The V end was cut by 1 base, the J end by 4 bases, with 7 bases between. The germline gives CDR1 MDHEN, CDR2 SYDVKM. CDR3 sequence (DNA): TGTGCCAGCAGTTTATCGGGGATCTATGGCTACACCTTC. It is translated as CASSLSGIYGYTF.

There are a few counts of this clone. The junction and the germline gene differ at one end; a read error may be behind it. This sample includes further DNA sequences coding for the same CDR3. This chain links TRBV5-1 with TRBJ1-2, with D possibly matching TRBD1 (6 bases). Germline V gene data show CDR1 as SGHRS and CDR2 as YFSETQ. The CDR3 has 14 residues. CDR3 bases: TGCGCCAGCAGCTCCGGACAGATAAACTATGGCTATACCTTC. Translating gives CASSSGQINYGYTF.